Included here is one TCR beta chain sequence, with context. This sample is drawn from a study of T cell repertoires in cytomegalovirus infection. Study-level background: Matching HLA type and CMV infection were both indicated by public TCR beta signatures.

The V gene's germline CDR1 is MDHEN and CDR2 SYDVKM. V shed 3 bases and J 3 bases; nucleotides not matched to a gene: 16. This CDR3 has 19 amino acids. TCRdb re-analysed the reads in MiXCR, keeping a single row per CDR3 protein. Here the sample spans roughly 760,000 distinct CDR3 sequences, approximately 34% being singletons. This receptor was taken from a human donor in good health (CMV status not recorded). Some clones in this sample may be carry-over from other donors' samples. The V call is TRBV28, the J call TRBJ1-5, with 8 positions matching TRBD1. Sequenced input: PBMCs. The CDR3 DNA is TGTGCCAGCAGTTTCCCCTCACACCGGACAGGGAAATACAATCAGCCCCAGCATTTT. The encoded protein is CASSFPSHRTGKYNQPQHF.